Listed below are T cell receptor beta chains from one sample, sequenced in a study of graft-versus-host responses after intestinal transplantation. Sequencing was performed with immunoSEQ multiplex PCR; in TCRdb, only in-frame clones are kept and a portion is missing. The sample has around 8,000 clones; 82% are singletons. Sequencing used ileum tissue, obtained about 130 days after transplant. These TCRs come from a human patient who received an intestinal transplant, so some T cells may come from the graft donor. Each CDR3 is given with its conserved first and last residue. D genes are given only for firm matches. Where a row states a size, it is once, few, many or the class of an expanded clone; other rows omit it.

cdr3_aa: CASSLGGYEKLFF; cdr3_nt: TGTGCCAGCAGCTTAGGCGGGTATGAAAAACTGTTTTTT; d_call: .; v_call: TRBV7-9; j_call: TRBJ1-4; clone_size: .
cdr3_aa: CSVDPTGNTGELFF; cdr3_nt: TGCAGCGTTGACCCGACAGGGAACACCGGGGAGCTGTTTTTT; d_call: .; v_call: TRBV29-1; j_call: TRBJ2-2; clone_size: .
cdr3_aa: CASSLGRQSANYGYTF; cdr3_nt: TGCGCCAGCAGCTTGGGGAGACAGAGCGCTAACTATGGCTACACCTTC; d_call: .; v_call: TRBV5-1; j_call: TRBJ1-2; clone_size: .
cdr3_aa: CASSRTVSAPLHF; cdr3_nt: TGTGCCAGCAGCCGGACAGTATCAGCACCCCTCCACTTT; d_call: .; v_call: TRBV5-5; j_call: TRBJ1-6; clone_size: .
cdr3_aa: CSTRGGGLETQYF; cdr3_nt: TGCAGCACAAGAGGGGGGGGGTTAGAGACCCAGTACTTC; d_call: .; v_call: TRBV29-1; j_call: TRBJ2-5; clone_size: .
cdr3_aa: CSVTLQGAGETQYF; cdr3_nt: TGCAGCGTCACTCTACAGGGCGCAGGGGAGACCCAGTACTTC; d_call: .; v_call: TRBV29-1; j_call: TRBJ2-5; clone_size: .
cdr3_aa: CASSVAGGSYEQYF; cdr3_nt: TGCGCCAGCAGTGTTGCGGGGGGCTCGTACGAGCAGTACTTC; d_call: TRBD2; v_call: TRBV5-1; j_call: TRBJ2-7; clone_size: .
cdr3_aa: CASSVSEREISTDTQYF; cdr3_nt: TGTGCCAGCAGCGTTTCAGAGCGGGAGATTAGCACAGATACGCAGTATTTT; d_call: TRBD2; v_call: TRBV9; j_call: TRBJ2-3; clone_size: .
cdr3_aa: CASSNVANHNNEQFF; cdr3_nt: TGTGCCAGCAGCAACGTAGCAAATCACAACAATGAGCAGTTCTTC; d_call: .; v_call: TRBV9; j_call: TRBJ2-1; clone_size: .
cdr3_aa: CASTGGGQPQHF; cdr3_nt: TGTGCCAGTACAGGGGGCGGTCAGCCCCAGCATTTT; d_call: TRBD1; v_call: TRBV28; j_call: TRBJ1-5; clone_size: .
cdr3_aa: CASSYVDYEQYF; cdr3_nt: TGTGCCAGCAGTTACGTGGACTACGAGCAGTACTTC; d_call: .; v_call: TRBV11-3; j_call: TRBJ2-7; clone_size: .
cdr3_aa: CASSQAVRVGGLGEQYF; cdr3_nt: TGCGCCAGCAGCCAAGCGGTCAGGGTAGGGGGACTTGGCGAGCAGTACTTC; d_call: .; v_call: TRBV4-1; j_call: TRBJ2-7; clone_size: few
cdr3_aa: CASSWDAYEQYF; cdr3_nt: TGTGCCAGCAGTTGGGACGCCTACGAGCAGTACTTC; d_call: .; v_call: TRBV6-6; j_call: TRBJ2-7; clone_size: .
cdr3_aa: CASSLEWADTQYF; cdr3_nt: TGTGCCAGCAGCTTGGAATGGGCAGATACGCAGTATTTT; d_call: .; v_call: TRBV5-5; j_call: TRBJ2-3; clone_size: .
cdr3_aa: CASSSNPGGYGYTF; cdr3_nt: TGTGCCAGCAGTTCTAATCCAGGGGGCTATGGCTACACCTTC; d_call: TRBD1; v_call: TRBV6-1; j_call: TRBJ1-2; clone_size: .
cdr3_aa: CASSYTSGAGELFF; cdr3_nt: TGTGCCAGCAGTTATACCTCGGGGGCCGGGGAGCTGTTTTTT; d_call: .; v_call: TRBV27; j_call: TRBJ2-2; clone_size: .
cdr3_aa: CASSIRDGTGELFF; cdr3_nt: TGTGCCAGTAGTATTAGGGACGGGACCGGGGAGCTGTTTTTT; d_call: .; v_call: TRBV19; j_call: TRBJ2-2; clone_size: .
cdr3_aa: CASSYQAQRTDTQYF; cdr3_nt: TGTGCCAGCAGTTACCAGGCACAACGGACAGATACGCAGTATTTT; d_call: .; v_call: TRBV6-5; j_call: TRBJ2-3; clone_size: .
cdr3_aa: CASSATRQGLGEQYF; cdr3_nt: TGCGCCAGCAGCGCTACTCGACAAGGGCTAGGCGAGCAGTACTTC; d_call: .; v_call: TRBV5-1; j_call: TRBJ2-7; clone_size: .
cdr3_aa: CASSLTSGRMYEQYF; cdr3_nt: TGTGCCAGCAGCCTGACTAGCGGGAGAATGTACGAGCAGTACTTC; d_call: TRBD2; v_call: TRBV6-5; j_call: TRBJ2-7; clone_size: .
cdr3_aa: CASSLGTGGEEQYF; cdr3_nt: TGTGCCAGCAGCTTAGGGACAGGGGGCGAGGAGCAGTACTTC; d_call: TRBD1; v_call: TRBV7-9; j_call: TRBJ2-7; clone_size: .
cdr3_aa: CASADRGPYYGYTF; cdr3_nt: TGTGCCAGTGCGGACAGGGGCCCGTACTATGGCTACACCTTC; d_call: TRBD1; v_call: TRBV19; j_call: TRBJ1-2; clone_size: .
cdr3_aa: CASSLGPQETQYF; cdr3_nt: TGTGCCAGCAGCTTAGGACCTCAAGAGACCCAGTACTTC; d_call: .; v_call: TRBV7-7; j_call: TRBJ2-5; clone_size: .
cdr3_aa: CASSTTGHQPQHF; cdr3_nt: TGTGCCAGCAGCACGACAGGGCATCAGCCCCAGCATTTT; d_call: TRBD1; v_call: TRBV6-6; j_call: TRBJ1-5; clone_size: .
cdr3_aa: CASSPSGVTYEQYF; cdr3_nt: TGCGCCAGCAGCCCCTCCGGCGTAACCTACGAGCAGTACTTC; d_call: .; v_call: TRBV5-1; j_call: TRBJ2-7; clone_size: .
cdr3_aa: CASSSRTNENEQFF; cdr3_nt: TGCGCCAGTAGTAGTAGGACTAACGAAAATGAGCAGTTCTTC; d_call: .; v_call: TRBV5-1; j_call: TRBJ2-1; clone_size: few
cdr3_aa: CASSQGAGMNTEAFF; cdr3_nt: TGTGCCAGCAGCCAAGGGGCAGGAATGAACACTGAAGCTTTCTTT; d_call: .; v_call: TRBV4-2; j_call: TRBJ1-1; clone_size: .
cdr3_aa: CASSSPTGYEQYF; cdr3_nt: TGTGCCAGCAGCTCCCCTACTGGGTACGAGCAGTACTTC; d_call: .; v_call: TRBV7-6; j_call: TRBJ2-7; clone_size: .
cdr3_aa: CASSLAVPGLAGADTQYF; cdr3_nt: TGTGCCAGTAGCCTGGCTGTCCCCGGACTAGCGGGAGCAGATACGCAGTATTTT; d_call: TRBD2; v_call: TRBV19; j_call: TRBJ2-3; clone_size: .
cdr3_aa: CSAHTLNYGYTF; cdr3_nt: TGCAGCGCTCATACCTTAAACTATGGCTACACCTTC; d_call: .; v_call: TRBV29-1; j_call: TRBJ1-2; clone_size: .
cdr3_aa: CASSIDEGMNTEAFF; cdr3_nt: TGTGCCAGTAGTATAGACGAGGGGATGAACACTGAAGCTTTCTTT; d_call: .; v_call: TRBV19; j_call: TRBJ1-1; clone_size: .
cdr3_aa: CASRERTVRETQYF; cdr3_nt: TGTGCCAGCAGGGAAAGGACTGTCCGAGAGACCCAGTACTTC; d_call: .; v_call: TRBV6-1; j_call: TRBJ2-5; clone_size: .
cdr3_aa: CASSPRGGDNEKLFF; cdr3_nt: TGTGCCAGCAGCCCGAGGGGTGGGGATAATGAAAAACTGTTTTTT; d_call: .; v_call: TRBV7-2; j_call: TRBJ1-4; clone_size: .
cdr3_aa: CASSQGWQTGGSQETQYF; cdr3_nt: TGCGCCAGCAGCCAAGGTTGGCAAACGGGGGGTTCACAAGAGACCCAGTACTTC; d_call: TRBD2; v_call: TRBV4-1; j_call: TRBJ2-5; clone_size: .
cdr3_aa: CASSFPGLIGYTF; cdr3_nt: TGTGCCAGCAGCTTCCCGGGACTAATAGGCTACACCTTC; d_call: .; v_call: TRBV7-9; j_call: TRBJ1-2; clone_size: .
cdr3_aa: CASSLSETQYF; cdr3_nt: TGTGCCAGCAGTTTGAGCGAGACCCAGTACTTC; d_call: .; v_call: TRBV2; j_call: TRBJ2-5; clone_size: .
cdr3_aa: CAWSVTSGGETQYF; cdr3_nt: TGTGCCTGGAGTGTAACGAGCGGGGGAGAGACCCAGTACTTC; d_call: TRBD2; v_call: TRBV30; j_call: TRBJ2-5; clone_size: .
cdr3_aa: CATEGGSYSGNTIYF; cdr3_nt: TGTGCCACCGAAGGAGGGAGCTACTCTGGAAACACCATATATTTT; d_call: .; v_call: TRBV25-1; j_call: TRBJ1-3; clone_size: .
cdr3_aa: CASGHDFYGYTF; cdr3_nt: TGTGCCAGTGGACACGACTTCTATGGCTACACCTTC; d_call: .; v_call: TRBV19; j_call: TRBJ1-2; clone_size: .
cdr3_aa: CASSPLDSPNQPQHF; cdr3_nt: TGTGCCAGCAGCCCCCTAGACAGCCCCAATCAGCCCCAGCATTTT; d_call: .; v_call: TRBV7-8; j_call: TRBJ1-5; clone_size: .